A single sample is the source of the 22 T cell receptor beta chains below, sequenced in a study of cytomegalovirus exposure and HLA in healthy donors. The study ran its PCR with 60 Vbeta and 13 Jbeta primers. TCRdb's table, derived via immunoSEQ multiplex PCR, lists solely in-frame clones and lacks some. The table lists 200,000 to 250,000 clones, approximately 80% of them singletons. Sequencing input: PBMCs. These receptors all come from a man aged 40-55 years in good health and CMV-seronegative.

Remarks on this clone: At one of its ends the junction is not consistent with the germline gene, which may arise from a read error. V gene TRBV7-8 combines with J gene TRBJ2-2; D is perhaps TRBD2 (5 bases). This CDR3 is built from 15 residues. CDR1 is SGHVS, CDR2 FQNEAQ, per germline. For the CDR3, the DNA is TGTGCCAGCAGCTTTAGTGCAGATAACACCGGGGAGCTATTTTTT. Its protein product is CASSFSADNTGELFF. The variable domain in full, with the rest retrieved from reference TRBV7-8 and TRBJ2-2, is GAGVSQSPRYKVAKRGQDVALRCDPISGHVSLFWYQQALGQGPEFLTYFQNEAQLDKSGLPSDRFFAERPEGSVSTLKIQRTQQEDSAVYLCASSFSADNTGELFFGEGSRLTVL.

This chain connects TRBV29-1 to TRBJ1-5; the D is unclear. Germline CDR1 is SQVTM and CDR2 is ANQGSEA. The CDR3 sequence is 14 residues long. The germline V and J ends were trimmed by 1 base and 7 bases, with 14 bases remaining between them. For the CDR3, the DNA is TGCAGCGTTGAAGTTTCCCCCTCTAGGCAGCCCCAGCATTTT. Its translation is CSVEVSPSRQPQHF. Full variable domain (rest looked up from reference TRBV29-1 and TRBJ1-5): SAVISQKPSRDICQRGTSLTIQCQVDSQVTMMFWYRQQPGQSLTLIATANQGSEATYESGFVIDKFPISRPNLTFSTLTVSNMSPEDSSIYLCSVEVSPSRQPQHFGDGTRLSIL.

A few counts support this clone. V and J are TRBV12-5 and TRBJ2-7, with 11 bases identical to TRBD2. This CDR3 has 20 amino acids. The germline CDR1 and CDR2 sequences are LGHNT and FRNRAP. The V segment lost 6 bases and the J segment 5 bases; nucleotides outside the gene matches: 24. The CDR3 is CASGPDSIVAGGPKGNEQYF. The CDR3 nucleotides are TGTGCTAGTGGCCCCGACTCAATAGTAGCGGGGGGGCCGAAGGGGAACGAGCAGTACTTC.

V usage is TRBV19 and J usage is TRBJ2-3, with no clear D. The CDR3 contains 13 residues. Germline CDR1 reads LNHDA; CDR2 reads SQIVND (reference sequence). Trimming took 5 bases from V and 1 from J, leaving 7 bases between them. In DNA form, the CDR3 reads TGTGCCAGTAGTTTTCAGGGCACAGATACGCAGTATTTT. It is translated as CASSFQGTDTQYF. Full variable domain (outside the CDR3, taken from reference TRBV19 and TRBJ2-3): DGGITQSPKYLFRKEGQNVTLSCEQNLNHDAMYWYRQDPGQGLRLIYYSQIVNDFQKGDIAEGYSVSREKKESFPLTVTSAQKNPTAFYLCASSFQGTDTQYFGPGTRLTVL.

The CDR3 here is CASSLDRINYGYTF. DNA for the CDR3: TGTGCCAGCTCACTCGACAGGATTAACTATGGCTACACCTTC. This sequence joins TRBV18 and TRBJ1-2, with D perhaps TRBD1 (6 bases). This CDR3 is built from 14 residues. Germline V gene lookup returns CDR1 KGHSH and CDR2 LQKENI. V was clipped by 4 bases and J by 1 base, with 10 bases between them.

This chain links TRBV2 with TRBJ1-5, with TRBD1 as a possible D gene (5 bases). Germline CDR1 SNHLY, CDR2 FYNNEI. CDR3 size: 15 residues. The V gene lost 1 base and the J gene lost 0 bases, with 7 bases spanning the gap. This CDR3 is CASSEGTTSNQPQHF. The CDR3 DNA reads TGTGCCAGCAGTGAAGGGACAACTAGCAATCAGCCCCAGCATTTT.

The chain combines TRBV7-2 with TRBJ1-3, with D possibly TRBD1 on 5 matching bases. Germline CDR1 reads SGHTA; CDR2 reads FQGNSA. V was cut by 5 bases and J by 0 bases, with 14 bases left in between. The CDR3 is 16 residues long. This CDR3 reads CASSPRGTSSGNTIYF. The DNA of the CDR3 is TGTGCCAGCAGCCCAAGAGGGACTAGCTCTGGAAACACCATATATTTT.

This clone has only one observation. This chain connects TRBV13 to TRBJ1-1, with D perhaps matching TRBD1 (5 bases). The V end was cut by 3 bases, the J end by 0 bases, with 14 bases between. This CDR3 is built from 16 residues. From germline, CDR1 is PRHDT and CDR2 FYEKMQ (reference sequence). The CDR3 loop reads CASSFATDGMNTEAFF. The DNA for the CDR3 is TGTGCCAGCAGCTTCGCGACAGACGGTATGAACACTGAAGCTTTCTTT.

The gene calls are TRBV7-6 and TRBJ2-2; TRBD2 is a possible D gene (6 bases). This CDR3 region has 14 residues. The germline V and J ends were trimmed by 3 bases and 5 bases, with 10 bases remaining between them. Germline CDR1 reads SGHVS; CDR2 reads FNYEAQ. CDR3 sequence reads: CASSFGTSTGELFF. The CDR3, as DNA: TGTGCCAGCAGCTTCGGGACTTCGACCGGGGAGCTGTTTTTT.

This clone was detected only a few times. The rearrangement uses TRBV4-1 and TRBJ2-3, with TRBD2 matching over 9 bases. This CDR3 contains 16 residues. The V gene's germline CDR1 is MGHRA and CDR2 YSYEKL. V lost 8 bases and J lost 2; bases outside the gene matches: 11. DNA of the CDR3: TGCGCCAGCCAAAGGGGCCTAGCGGGAACCACAGATACGCAGTATTTT. It translates to CASQRGLAGTTDTQYF.

The J gene is TRBJ2-2, the V gene TRBV9; TRBD1 might be the D (5 bases). The germline gives CDR1 SGDLS, CDR2 YYNGEE. The CDR3 extends over 18 amino acids. V was clipped by 0 bases and J by 4 bases, with 19 bases between them. Here the CDR3 DNA reads TGTGCCAGCAGCGTAGTTCTTTTCGCAGGGTCCGGCACCGGGGAGCTGTTTTTT. This translates into CASSVVLFAGSGTGELFF.

This clone has just a few counts. This chain joins TRBV4-1 and TRBJ1-3; the D is unclear. V dropped 0 bases and J dropped 8 bases, with 11 bases sitting between them. Germline lookup yields CDR1 MGHRA and CDR2 YSYEKL. The CDR3 runs 14 residues. DNA for the CDR3: TGCGCCAGCAGCCAAGAGGGCAAGGAGGACACCATATATTTT. Protein sequence: CASSQEGKEDTIYF.

V and J are TRBV25-1 and TRBJ1-6; a weak D match, TRBD1 (5 bases). Germline CDR1 reads MGHDK; CDR2 reads SYGVNS. The CDR3 runs 16 residues. V lost 4 bases and J lost 10, with 20 bases in between. CDR3 coding DNA: TGTGCCAGCAGTGGGCTTCGCGCAGGGAGGGAATCACCCCTCCACTTT. Encoded protein: CASSGLRAGRESPLHF.

This clone was recorded once. The chain carries TRBV28 and TRBJ2-7; a weak D match, TRBD2 (7 bases). CDR3 length: 17 amino acids. The ends were cut back, 5 bases at V and 7 bases at J, with 27 bases in the middle. Germline V gene sequence: CDR1 MDHEN, CDR2 SYDVKM. As DNA, the CDR3 is TGTGCCAGCAGTATTCCCCTGGGGGCGGGCCGCGGGGGTGAGCAGTACTTC. Translation: CASSIPLGAGRGGEQYF.

This clone was seen only once. The V call is TRBV29-1, the J call TRBJ2-7, with D possibly being TRBD1 (5 bases). The CDR3 runs to 12 residues. The V end lost 6 bases, the J end lost 1 base, and 10 bases lay between the germline ends. Germline V CDR1 and CDR2: SQVTM, ANQGSEA. CDR3 DNA sequence: TGCAGCGTGTCGACAGCTTCCTACGAGCAGTACTTC. As protein: CSVSTASYEQYF.

This clone was seen just once. CDR3 DNA: TGTGCCAGCAGCTTGAGGGACAGTCTGCGGTACTTC. Translating it yields CASSLRDSLRYF. The rearrangement joins TRBV11-2 to TRBJ2-7; 7 positions match TRBD1. CDR3 length: 12 residues. Losses at the gene ends were 3 bases for V and 12 bases for J; bases not matched to a gene: 8. Germline V gives CDR1 SGHAT, CDR2 FQNNGV. Full variable domain (outside the CDR3, taken from reference TRBV11-2 and TRBJ2-7): EAGVAQSPRYKIIEKRQSVAFWCNPISGHATLYWYQQILGQGPKLLIQFQNNGVVDDSQLPKDRFSAERLKGVDSTLKIQPAKLEDSAVYLCASSLRDSLRYFGPGTRLTVT.

The V gene is TRBV4-1, the J gene TRBJ2-3, with 8 bases aligning to TRBD2. This CDR3 is built from 17 residues. The germline V gene encodes CDR1 MGHRA and CDR2 YSYEKL. Trimming removed 0 bases from V and 5 bases from J; junction bases left unmatched: 10. CDR3: CASSQETGGPIGDTQYF. In nucleotides, the CDR3 is TGCGCCAGCAGCCAAGAGACGGGAGGGCCGATCGGAGATACGCAGTATTTT.

The V call is TRBV5-8, the J call TRBJ2-1; 11 bases agree with TRBD2. Trimming took 3 bases from V and 8 from J; bases not matched to a gene: 7. The germline V gene encodes CDR1 SGHTS and CDR2 YDEGEE. The CDR3 extends over 15 amino acids. Here the CDR3 reads CASSSPTSGKDEQFF. Here the CDR3 DNA reads TGTGCCAGCAGCTCCCCGACTAGCGGGAAAGATGAGCAGTTCTTC.

The rearrangement uses TRBV6-5 and TRBJ1-4; D ambiguous. V lost 4 bases and J 5 bases, leaving 14 bases between the germline ends. The V gene's germline CDR1 is MNHEY and CDR2 SVGAGI. The CDR3 totals 15 residues. The DNA for the CDR3 is TGTGCCAGCAGTTCCGGAGGGAGAGCAAATGAAAAACTGTTTTTT. Protein product: CASSSGGRANEKLFF.

This clone has only a few counts. The V and J genes are TRBV6-1 and TRBJ2-3; 8 bases are shared with TRBD2. The trim removed 7 bases at V and 5 bases at J, leaving 8 bases unmatched. Germline CDR1 and CDR2: MNHNS and SASEGT. This CDR3 comprises 14 residues. CDR3 amino acids: CASTRGGQIDTQYF. In DNA form, the CDR3 reads TGTGCCAGCACCCGGGGGGGCCAGATAGATACGCAGTATTTT.

This chain connects TRBV19 to TRBJ1-1; tentative D call: TRBD1 (6 bases). Between the trimmed V and J ends, which lost 7 bases and 1 base, there was a span of 10 bases. The CDR3 runs 13 residues. Germline-derived CDR1 and CDR2 are LNHDA and SQIVND (reference sequence). The CDR3 DNA follows: TGTGCCAGTACCTCGACAGGGAACACTGAAGCTTTCTTT. It translates to CASTSTGNTEAFF.

J is TRBJ2-5 and V is TRBV28, with TRBD1 matching 9 bases. The CDR3 length is 16 residues. The germline V gene has CDR1 MDHEN and CDR2 SYDVKM. V shed 5 bases, J shed 5 bases, and the junction held 12 bases outside the gene matches. The CDR3 protein is CASSTRTGGIGETQYF. As DNA, the CDR3 is TGTGCCAGCAGTACACGAACAGGGGGCATAGGGGAGACCCAGTACTTC.